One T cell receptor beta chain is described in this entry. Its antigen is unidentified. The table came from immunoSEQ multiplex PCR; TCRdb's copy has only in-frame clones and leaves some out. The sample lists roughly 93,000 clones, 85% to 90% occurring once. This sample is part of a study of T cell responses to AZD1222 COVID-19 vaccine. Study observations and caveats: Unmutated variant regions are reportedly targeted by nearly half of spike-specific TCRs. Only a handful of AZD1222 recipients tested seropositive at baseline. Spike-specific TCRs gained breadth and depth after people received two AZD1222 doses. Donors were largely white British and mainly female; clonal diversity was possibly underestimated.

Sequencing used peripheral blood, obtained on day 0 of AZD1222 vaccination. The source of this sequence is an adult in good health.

CDR3 bases: TGTGCCAGCCGCTCGCTTGGGGCCAACGTCCTGACTTTC. Its protein is CASRSLGANVLTF. The V gene is TRBV28, the J gene TRBJ2-6; D uncertain. V lost 8 bases, J lost 3 bases, and 8 bases lay in between. CDR3 length: 13 residues. The V gene's germline CDR1 is MDHEN and CDR2 SYDVKM.